The clone carrying this TCR beta chain occurred a few times. These data come from a study of early T cells in non-severe SARS-CoV-2 infection. Whole-study context: The input, bulk RNA from unsorted whole blood, was sequenced, and chains were unpaired.

The germline gives CDR1 SEHNR, CDR2 FQNEAQ (reference sequence). V dropped 2 bases and J dropped 0 bases, with 17 bases sitting between them. This CDR3 region has 19 residues. Individual cDNA molecules received unique molecular identifiers during library preparation. Each CDR3 protein gets one entry after TCRdb re-called the 5' RACE reads with MiXCR. The table shows about 64,000 distinct CDR3 sequences, with 20% to 25% occurring only once. This chain joins TRBV7-9 and TRBJ2-6, with D possibly TRBD2 on 7 matching bases. The material was whole blood, obtained at baseline. This clonotype originated in an adult who was a healthcare worker with PCR-confirmed SARS-CoV-2 infection or an uninfected control (not recorded which). CDR3 sequence (DNA): TGTGCCAGCAGCTTACTTATCGGGGGGCGTAACTCTGGGGCCAACGTCCTGACTTTC. Translated, it gives CASSLLIGGRNSGANVLTF.